Presented here are 7 T cell receptor beta chains from one specimen sequenced in a study of blood T cell repertoires in COVID-19. Using immunoSEQ multiplex PCR, the repertoire was profiled, and TCRdb retains in-frame clones only, with some absent. The data contain about 370,000 clones, approximately 92% of them seen just once; the ten biggest clones take up 1%. Sequencing used PBMCs or T cells enriched from blood (not recorded which). These receptors were collected from a young man who had recovered from COVID-19.

V usage is TRBV7-9 and J usage is TRBJ2-7; 8 bases are shared with TRBD1. Germline trimming cut 2 bases from V and 2 bases from J; bases unmatched to any gene: 5. The V gene's germline CDR1 is SEHNR and CDR2 FQNEAQ (reference sequence). This CDR3 is 15 amino acids long. CDR3 nucleotide sequence: TGTGCCAGCAGCTTAACTCTGACAGGGGCCTACGAGCAGTACTTC. It specifies CASSLTLTGAYEQYF.

This clone was observed a few times. The V and J genes are TRBV5-1 and TRBJ1-1; 7 bases are shared with TRBD1. This CDR3 comprises 15 residues. Germline CDR1 is SGHRS and CDR2 is YFSETQ. With V trimmed by 2 bases and J by 1 base, 5 bases remained unmatched. The CDR3 DNA follows: TGCGCCAGCAGCTTCGGGACAGTACCGAACACTGAAGCTTTCTTT. This sequence encodes CASSFGTVPNTEAFF.

V and J are TRBV4-1 and TRBJ2-3, with 9 bases that match TRBD1. V was pared by 3 bases and J by 0 bases, with 4 bases of the junction left unmatched. Germline CDR1 and CDR2: MGHRA and YSYEKL. This CDR3 is built from 16 residues. The CDR3 coding sequence is TGCGCCAGCAGCCACGGACAGGGGCTTAGCACAGATACGCAGTATTTT. Translated, it gives CASSHGQGLSTDTQYF.

The chain uses TRBV28 and TRBJ1-3, with 7 nucleotides matching TRBD1. Germline CDR1 MDHEN, CDR2 SYDVKM. CDR3 size: 14 residues. The V and J ends lost 6 bases and 4 bases, in that order; junction bases with no gene match: 6. CDR3 in amino acids: CASRIQGLGNTIYF. For the CDR3, the DNA is TGTGCCAGCAGAATACAGGGGTTGGGAAACACCATATATTTT.

This clone was seen once. The chain couples TRBV20-1 to TRBJ1-1; weak D call: TRBD1 (5 bases). The V gene's germline CDR1 is DFQATT and CDR2 SNEGSKA (reference sequence). This CDR3 has 15 residues. V was cut by 3 bases and J by 3 bases, with 17 bases left in between. The CDR3 DNA is TGCAGTGCTAGTCAGAGTCAGGGAGGGGACACTGAAGCTTTCTTT. This sequence encodes CSASQSQGGDTEAFF.

This chain connects TRBV27 to TRBJ2-5; D is perhaps TRBD2 (5 bases). There are 13 residues in the CDR3. Per germline, CDR1 MNHEY and CDR2 SMNVEV (reference sequence). V lost 3 bases and J 3 bases, leaving 8 bases between the germline ends. Here the CDR3 reads CASSFRAEETQYF. The DNA for the CDR3 is TGTGCCAGCAGTTTTCGAGCGGAAGAGACCCAGTACTTC.

This chain connects TRBV10-2 to TRBJ2-5; TRBD1 matches at 7 bases. Losses at the gene ends were 7 bases for V and 3 bases for J; bases not matched to a gene: 2. The CDR3 consists of 12 residues. Per the germline V gene, CDR1 is WSHSY and CDR2 is SAAADI. The CDR3 region has the DNA TGCGCCAGCACTACAGGGGAAGAGACCCAGTACTTC. Amino acid sequence: CASTTGEETQYF.